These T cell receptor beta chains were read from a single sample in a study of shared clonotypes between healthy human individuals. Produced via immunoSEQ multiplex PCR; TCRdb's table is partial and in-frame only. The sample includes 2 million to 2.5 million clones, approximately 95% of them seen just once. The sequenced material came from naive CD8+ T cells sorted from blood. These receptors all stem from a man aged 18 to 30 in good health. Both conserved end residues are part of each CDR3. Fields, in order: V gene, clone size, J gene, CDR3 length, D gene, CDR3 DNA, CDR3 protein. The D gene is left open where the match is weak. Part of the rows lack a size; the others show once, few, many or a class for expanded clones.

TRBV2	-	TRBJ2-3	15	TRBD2	TGTGCCAGCAGTGAAGGCGGGAGAGGCACAGATACGCAGTATTTT	CASSEGGRGTDTQYF
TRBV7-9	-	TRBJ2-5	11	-	TGTGCCAGCAATCCGGAGGAGACCCAGTACTTC	CASNPEETQYF
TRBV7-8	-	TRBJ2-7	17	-	TGTGCCAGCAGCTTAGGGCGTTCGGGGAAGGCGCCCTACGAGCAGTACTTC	CASSLGRSGKAPYEQYF
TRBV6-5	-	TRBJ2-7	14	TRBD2	TGTGCCAGCAGCTGGGGGGAGGGATCCTACGAGCAGTACTTC	CASSWGEGSYEQYF
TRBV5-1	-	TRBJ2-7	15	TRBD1	TGCGCCAGCAGCCAATATTCAGGGGGCGCCTACGAGCAGTACTTC	CASSQYSGGAYEQYF
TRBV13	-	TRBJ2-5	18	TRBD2	TGTGCCAGCAGCTCCCGACTAGCGGGAGTCAGTCCCCAAGAGACCCAGTACTTC	CASSSRLAGVSPQETQYF
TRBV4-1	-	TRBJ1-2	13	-	TGCGCCAGCAGCCAAGGGAAGAGGGATGGCTACGCCTTC	CASSQGKRDGYAF
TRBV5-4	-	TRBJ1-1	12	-	TGTGCCAGCAGCTTTGACAGTGCTGAAGCTTTCTTT	CASSFDSAEAFF
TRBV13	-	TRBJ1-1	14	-	TGTGCCAGCAGCTTGGGACGGACTCACACTGAAGCTTTCTTT	CASSLGRTHTEAFF
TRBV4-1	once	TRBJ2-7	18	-	TGCGCCAGCAGCCAAGATGGGGGCGCGGGCAGCCTCTCCTACGAGCAGTACTTC	CASSQDGGAGSLSYEQYF
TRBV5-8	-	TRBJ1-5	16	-	TGTGCCAGCAGCCTGGGGTCGGGAAATAGCAATCAGCCCCAGCATTTT	CASSLGSGNSNQPQHF
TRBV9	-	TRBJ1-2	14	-	TGTGCCAGCAGCGTAGGAATAGGGGAGTATGGCTACACCTTC	CASSVGIGEYGYTF
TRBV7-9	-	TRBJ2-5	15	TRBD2	TGTGCCAGCAGCGCTAGCGGGAACTTGGAAGAGACCCAGTACTTC	CASSASGNLEETQYF
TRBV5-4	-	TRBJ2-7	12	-	TGTGCCAGCAGCTTGGGAGGAGGCGAGCAGTACTTC	CASSLGGGEQYF
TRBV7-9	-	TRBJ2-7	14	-	TGTGCCAGCACCTCGGTGGGAAACTGGTACGAGCAGTACTTC	CASTSVGNWYEQYF
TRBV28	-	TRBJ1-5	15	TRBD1	TGTGCCAGCAGTTCGGACAGGGGAAGCAATCAGCCCCAGCATTTT	CASSSDRGSNQPQHF
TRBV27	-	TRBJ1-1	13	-	TGTGCCAGCAGTTTGGGAGGGAACACTGAAGCTTTCTTT	CASSLGGNTEAFF
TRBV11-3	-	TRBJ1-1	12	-	TGTGCCAGCAGCTTAGGCTCCGCTGAAGCTTTCTTT	CASSLGSAEAFF
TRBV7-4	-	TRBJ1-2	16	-	TGTGCCAGCAGCTCCGGACAACCAGTAGCTAACTATGGCTACACCTTC	CASSSGQPVANYGYTF
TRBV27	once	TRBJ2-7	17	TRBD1	TGTGCCAGCAGTTTATCGACTCAGGGGGTCGAATCCTACGAGCAGTACTTC	CASSLSTQGVESYEQYF
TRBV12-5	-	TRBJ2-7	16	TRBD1	TGTGCTAGTGGCCCTGGACAGGGGACCCGGGACTACGAGCAGTACTTC	CASGPGQGTRDYEQYF
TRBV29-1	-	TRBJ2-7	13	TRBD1	TGCAGCGCGACAGGGGGAGAGTCCTACGAGCAGTACTTC	CSATGGESYEQYF
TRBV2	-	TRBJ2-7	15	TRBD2	TGTGCCAGCAGTCCGGGGGGAATGAGCTCCTACGAGCAGTACTTC	CASSPGGMSSYEQYF
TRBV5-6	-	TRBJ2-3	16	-	TGTGCCAGCAGCTTTTGGGCAGGAGAGGGTGCAGATACGCAGTATTTT	CASSFWAGEGADTQYF
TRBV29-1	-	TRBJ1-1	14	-	TGCAGCGTTGAAGTGGGAGGGATGGAAGCTGAAGCTTTCTTT	CSVEVGGMEAEAFF
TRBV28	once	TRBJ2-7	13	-	TGTGCCAGCAGTCTGGGCCTTGCCTACGAGCAGTACTTC	CASSLGLAYEQYF
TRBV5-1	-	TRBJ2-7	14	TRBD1	TGCGCCAGCAGCTCCTCGGGACAGCGGAGCGAGCAGTACTTC	CASSSSGQRSEQYF
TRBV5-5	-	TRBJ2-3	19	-	TGTGCCAGCAGGTCCCGCACAGGGCGACAAAAGGGATTCACAGATACGCAGTATTTT	CASRSRTGRQKGFTDTQYF
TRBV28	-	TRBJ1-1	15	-	TGTGCCAGCAGTTTTCTGGCAGGGTTGAACACTGAAGCTTTCTTT	CASSFLAGLNTEAFF
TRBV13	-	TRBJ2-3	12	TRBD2	TGTGCCAGCAGCTGGGGGACTAGCCCGCAGTATTTT	CASSWGTSPQYF
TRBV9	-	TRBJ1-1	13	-	TGTGCCAGCAGCGTCGGGGAGTGGACTGAAGCTTTCTTT	CASSVGEWTEAFF
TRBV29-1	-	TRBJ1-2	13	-	TGCAGCGTTGATCCAGGGGCTCTCCATGGCTACACCTTC	CSVDPGALHGYTF
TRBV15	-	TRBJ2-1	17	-	TGTGCCACCAGCAGAGAACGGGGGACCCAAAATAACAATGAGCAGTTCTTC	CATSRERGTQNNNEQFF
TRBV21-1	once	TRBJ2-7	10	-	TGTGCCAGCAGCGCTAGTCAGCAGTACTTC	CASSASQQYF
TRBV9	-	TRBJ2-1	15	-	TGTGCCAGCAGCGTAGGCGGGCGGGACTTAAATGAGCAGTTCTTC	CASSVGGRDLNEQFF
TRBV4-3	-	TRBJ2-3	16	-	TGCGCCAGCAGCCAAGGCCTAGCGCTAAGCACAGATACGCAGTATTTT	CASSQGLALSTDTQYF
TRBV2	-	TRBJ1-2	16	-	TGTGCCAGCAGTGAAGCGCTTGTCTACACCAGGGACGGCTACACCTTC	CASSEALVYTRDGYTF
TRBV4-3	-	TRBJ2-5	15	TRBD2	TGCGCCAGCAGCCAACGGGCGGGAGGCCAAGAGACCCAGTACTTC	CASSQRAGGQETQYF
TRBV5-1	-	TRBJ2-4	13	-	TGCGCCAGCAGCTACGACAGGAAAAACATTCAGTACTTC	CASSYDRKNIQYF
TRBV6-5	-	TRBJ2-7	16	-	TGTGCCAGCAGTTACTCGCCTCTGGGCGGGGATGACGAGCAGTACTTC	CASSYSPLGGDDEQYF
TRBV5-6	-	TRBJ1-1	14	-	TGTGCCAGCAGTGACGGGACGGTGAACACTGAAGCTTTCTTT	CASSDGTVNTEAFF
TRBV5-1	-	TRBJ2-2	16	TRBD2	TGCGCCAGCAGCCCTAGACTAGCGGGTGGCACCGGGGAGCTGTTTTTT	CASSPRLAGGTGELFF
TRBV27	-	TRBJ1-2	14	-	TGTGCCAGCAGGGAAGGAGTCCTTGGGTATGGCTACACCTTC	CASREGVLGYGYTF
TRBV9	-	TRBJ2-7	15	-	TGTGCCAGCAGCGTAGCGGGAGCATCATCCTACGAGCAGTACTTC	CASSVAGASSYEQYF
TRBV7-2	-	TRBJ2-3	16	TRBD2	TGTGCCAGCAGCACTAGCGGGAGGCCCTACACAGATACGCAGTATTTT	CASSTSGRPYTDTQYF
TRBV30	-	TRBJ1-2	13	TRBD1	TGTGCCTGGAGACCAACAGGGGAATGGGGCTACACCTTC	CAWRPTGEWGYTF
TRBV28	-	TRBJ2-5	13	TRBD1	TGTGCCAGCTGGGGACAGGGGCACGAGACCCAGTACTTC	CASWGQGHETQYF
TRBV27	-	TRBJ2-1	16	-	TGTGCCAGCAGTTTGGGTAGCCTGAGCTCCTACAATGAGCAGTTCTTC	CASSLGSLSSYNEQFF
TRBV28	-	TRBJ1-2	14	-	TGTGCCAGCAGTTTCTCAGTAGCTAACTATGGCTACACCTTC	CASSFSVANYGYTF
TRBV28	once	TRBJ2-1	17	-	TGTGCCAGCACCTCAGGGCTGGCGGGGTTAGTCTACAATGAGCAGTTCTTC	CASTSGLAGLVYNEQFF
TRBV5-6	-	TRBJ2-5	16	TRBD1	TGTGCCAGCAGCTTGAGGGGGCCAAGAAGCCAAGAGACCCAGTACTTC	CASSLRGPRSQETQYF
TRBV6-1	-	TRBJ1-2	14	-	TGTGCCAGCAGTGAACGGCCGTGGCACTATGGCTACACCTTC	CASSERPWHYGYTF
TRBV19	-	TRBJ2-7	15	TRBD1	TGTGCCAGTAGCGCCCGGGACAGGGAAATCTACGAGCAGTACTTC	CASSARDREIYEQYF